This TCR beta chain was recorded in a study of monozygotic twins with inflammatory bowel disease. TCRdb reprocessed the 5' RACE reads, with one entry per CDR3 protein and no DNA. This sample lists roughly 150,000 distinct CDR3 sequences; its ten largest clones have 2% to 2.5%. The specimen was blood. The clonotype was recovered from a human donor with ulcerative colitis or Crohn's disease, or a healthy co-twin of an affected twin (not recorded which).

The CDR3 loop is CASSPKQGVDYEQYF. This chain connects TRBV18 to TRBJ2-7; TCRdb's D gene call, TRBD1, goes unchecked for lack of DNA. CDR1 KGHSH and CDR2 LQKENI come from the germline V gene. This CDR3 comprises 15 residues.